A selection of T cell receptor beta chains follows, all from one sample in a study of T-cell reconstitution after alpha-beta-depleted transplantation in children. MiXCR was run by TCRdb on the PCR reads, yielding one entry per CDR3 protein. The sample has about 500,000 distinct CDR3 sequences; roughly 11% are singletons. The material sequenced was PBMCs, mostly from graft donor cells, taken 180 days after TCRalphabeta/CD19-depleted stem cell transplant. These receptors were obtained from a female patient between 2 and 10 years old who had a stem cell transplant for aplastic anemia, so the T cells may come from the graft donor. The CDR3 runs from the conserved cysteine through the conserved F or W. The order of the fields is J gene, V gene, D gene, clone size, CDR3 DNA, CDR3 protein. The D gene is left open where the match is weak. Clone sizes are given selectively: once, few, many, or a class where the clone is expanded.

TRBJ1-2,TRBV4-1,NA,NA,TGCGCCAGCAGCTCACCGGCCTGGATAGGTTACTATGGCTACACCTTC,CASSSPAWIGYYGYTF
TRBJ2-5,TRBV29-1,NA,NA,TGCAGCGTGGGGCGGACCGATCTTCCCCAAGAGACCCAGTACTTC,CSVGRTDLPQETQYF
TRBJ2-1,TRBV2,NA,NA,TGTGCCAGCAGTGAATTGTACCCTGGGGTGAATGAGCAGTTCTTC,CASSELYPGVNEQFF
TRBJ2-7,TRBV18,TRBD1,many,TGTGCCAGCTCATCGACAGGGGTTGAGCAGTACTTC,CASSSTGVEQYF
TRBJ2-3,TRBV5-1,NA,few,TGCGCCAGCAGCTTGGTCTCCCCCTTTGCAGGTGTTGGTGGTTATAGCACAGATACGCAGTATTTT,CASSLVSPFAGVGGYSTDTQYF
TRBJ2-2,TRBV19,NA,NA,TGTGCCAGTAGCTGGGGCGGGGAGCTGTTTTTT,CASSWGGELFF
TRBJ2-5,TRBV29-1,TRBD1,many,TGCAGCGTTGTAGCCAGCAGGGGGCTAGAGACCCAGTACTTC,CSVVASRGLETQYF
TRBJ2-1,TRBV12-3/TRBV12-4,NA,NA,TGTGCCAGCAGCCACAGGAGTAACCCCTACAATGAGCAGTTCTTC,CASSHRSNPYNEQFF
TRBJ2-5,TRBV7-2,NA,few,TGTGCCAGCAGCCCTCGAACCACAAGGAGTCCAGAGACCCAGTACTTC,CASSPRTTRSPETQYF
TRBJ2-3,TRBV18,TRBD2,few,TGTGCCAGCTCACCGCCGGGACTAGCGGGAGTCTCAGATACGCAGTATTTT,CASSPPGLAGVSDTQYF
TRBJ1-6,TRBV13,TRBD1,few,TGTGCCAGCAGCCGGACAGGAAATTCAGCGCCCCTCCACTTT,CASSRTGNSAPLHF
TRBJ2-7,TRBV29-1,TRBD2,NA,TGCAGCGTGACGGGGGGACTAGCGGGAGTCTTGTACTTC,CSVTGGLAGVLYF
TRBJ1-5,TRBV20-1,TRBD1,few,TGCAGTGCGCAAGGGACAGGGGAACAGCCCCAGCATTTT,CSAQGTGEQPQHF
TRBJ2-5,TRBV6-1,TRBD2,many,TGTGCCAGCAGCCTGGCGGGCGGGAGCGAGACCCAGTACTTC,CASSLAGGSETQYF
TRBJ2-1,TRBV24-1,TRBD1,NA,TGTGCCACCAGTGATCAGACAGGGGGCTCCTACAATGAGCAGTTCTTC,CATSDQTGGSYNEQFF
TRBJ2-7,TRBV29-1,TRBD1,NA,TGCAGCGTTAACAGGGGCTACGAGCAGTACTTC,CSVNRGYEQYF
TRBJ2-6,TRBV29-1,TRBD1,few,TGCAGCGTCAAAGACAGGGATGGGGCCAACGTCCTGACTTTC,CSVKDRDGANVLTF
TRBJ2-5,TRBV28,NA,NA,TGTGCCAGCAGGATGGGACGGCAAGAGACCCAGTACTTC,CASRMGRQETQYF
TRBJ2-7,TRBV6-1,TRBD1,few,TGTGCCAGCAGTGAAGTTCCAGGACAGGCTAACTCCGAGCAGTACTTC,CASSEVPGQANSEQYF
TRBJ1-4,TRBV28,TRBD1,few,TGTGCCAGCAGTTCGCCGGGACAGGGGGCAACTAATGAAAAACTGTTTTTT,CASSSPGQGATNEKLFF
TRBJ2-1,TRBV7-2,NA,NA,TGTGCCAGCAGCTTAGAGGGCACGGGCTTATACAATGAGCAGTTCTTC,CASSLEGTGLYNEQFF
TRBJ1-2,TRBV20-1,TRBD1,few,TGCAGTGCTGAGCCAGAGGGGGCTCTTTATGGCTACACCTTC,CSAEPEGALYGYTF
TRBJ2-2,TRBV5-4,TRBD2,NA,TGTGCCAGCAACATACATGGGGGGGTTAGCACCGGGGAGCTGTTTTTT,CASNIHGGVSTGELFF
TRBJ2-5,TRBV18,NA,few,TGTGCCAGCTCACCCCTAGGAGGGTTTGGAGAGACCCAGTACTTC,CASSPLGGFGETQYF
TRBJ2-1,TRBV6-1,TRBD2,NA,TGTGCCAGCAGCGGTAGCGGGCGCTCCTACAATGAGCAGTTCTTC,CASSGSGRSYNEQFF
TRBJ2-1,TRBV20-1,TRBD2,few,TGCAGTGCTAGAGATGGGAGGGGCGAGCGGGAGGGCTACAATGAGCAGTTCTTC,CSARDGRGEREGYNEQFF
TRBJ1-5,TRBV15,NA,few,TGTGCCACCAGCAGAGAAAGGGATGGGAATCAGCCCCAGCATTTT,CATSRERDGNQPQHF
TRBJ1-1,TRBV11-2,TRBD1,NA,TGTGCCAGCAGCCGGCGACGGGGACAGGCAGGGACTGAAGCTTTCTTT,CASSRRRGQAGTEAFF
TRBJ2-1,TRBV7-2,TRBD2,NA,TGTGCCAGCAGCTTGGCTAGCGGGAGGGCCAGGGATGAGCAGTTCTTC,CASSLASGRARDEQFF
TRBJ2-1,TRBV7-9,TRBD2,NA,TGTGCCAGCAGCCCCCGTCCCAGGGTAGCGGGAGATGAGCAGTTCTTC,CASSPRPRVAGDEQFF
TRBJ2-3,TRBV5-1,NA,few,TGCGCCAGCAGCAGAGGACATTCTAGCACAGATACGCAGTATTTT,CASSRGHSSTDTQYF
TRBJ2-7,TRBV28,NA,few,TGTGCCAGCAGTTTGGATCCTTTCTACGAGCAGTACTTC,CASSLDPFYEQYF
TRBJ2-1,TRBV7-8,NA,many,TGTGCCAGCAGCCCCGACAGAGTCAATGAGCAGTTCTTC,CASSPDRVNEQFF
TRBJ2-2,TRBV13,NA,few,TGTGCCAGCAGCTTAGGGTGGTCGTTGGAGGAGCTGTTTTTT,CASSLGWSLEELFF
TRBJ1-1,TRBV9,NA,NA,TGTGCCAGCAGCGTACCGCCGGACACTGAAGCTTTCTTT,CASSVPPDTEAFF
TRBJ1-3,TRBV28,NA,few,TGTGCCACCGGGACTCCTGGAAACACCATATATTTT,CATGTPGNTIYF
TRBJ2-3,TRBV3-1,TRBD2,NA,TGTGCCAGCAGTTTAGCGTGGCTAGCGGGGGGCACAATCGCAGATACGCAGTATTTT,CASSLAWLAGGTIADTQYF